In its sample, the clone carrying this TCR beta chain was seen a few times. In the original processing: How many nucleated cells were present was estimated from reference gene primer amplification. Method: immunoSEQ multiplex PCR; TCRdb's copy keeps in-frame clones and lacks some. That table supplies the V and J calls and clone size; D and trimming were determined from the DNA. In the table there are roughly 40,000 clones, approximately 80% of which are singletons. The data originate from a study of blood T cell repertoires in COVID-19. Across the study: The study drew acute and convalescent COVID-19 samples from the United States, Italy and Spain. Sample material is recorded as cDNA or gDNA derived from T cells, B-cell-depleted T cells, or PBMCs.

V shed 1 base and J shed 3 bases, with 12 bases lying between them. The germline V gene has CDR1 LGHDT and CDR2 YNNKEL (reference sequence). This CDR3 region has 15 residues. The chain has TRBV3-1 (or the pseudogene TRBV3-2) and TRBJ1-1, with D hard to call. The receptor was derived from a human donor with acute or convalescent COVID-19. The donor label of this sample is uncertain. Sequencing was done on a sample of peripheral blood. CDR3 in amino acids: CASSQGLSGYTEAFF. For the CDR3, the DNA is TGTGCCAGCAGCCAAGGTCTCTCCGGGTACACTGAAGCTTTCTTT.